This TCR beta chain derives from a study of cytomegalovirus exposure and HLA in healthy donors. General study results and limits: A highly shared variant cluster was judged a likely technical artifact.

Germline assignment: CDR1 LNHDA and CDR2 SQIVND (reference sequence). The CDR3 has 12 amino acids. Between the trimmed V and J ends, which lost 3 bases and 5 bases, there was a span of 7 bases. Amplification used 60 Vbeta primers and 13 Jbeta primers. Some clones are missing from TCRdb's copy, which holds only in-frame ones; the method was immunoSEQ multiplex PCR. The listing contains 150,000 to 200,000 clones. Comments on this clone: The target antigen is unknown.

This chain connects TRBV19 to TRBJ2-5; D uncertain. Sequences were obtained from PBMCs. The sequence was obtained from a man aged 30 to 39 in good health and CMV-seronegative. Here the CDR3 reads CASSIPEETQYF. CDR3 DNA: TGTGCCAGTAGTATCCCGGAGGAGACCCAGTACTTC.